The 31 T cell receptor beta chains listed next were all sequenced from one sample in a study of technical replicates of blood from a handful of donors. Generated by immunoSEQ multiplex PCR, the TCRdb table keeps only in-frame clones and is missing some. This sample carries under 75,000 clones, more than 85% of them seen once, and the ten largest clones take 3.5% to 5.5%. Sample: PBMCs. These receptors were obtained from a human donor in good health. Some clones in this sample may be carry-over from other donors' samples.

The genes are TRBV7-8 and TRBJ1-5; 8 bases are shared with TRBD1. The CDR3 consists of 14 residues. CDR1 and CDR2 from the germline V gene are SGHVS and FQNEAQ. The V and J ends lost 5 bases and 7 bases, in that order; junction bases with no gene match: 7. The chain's CDR3 is CASSPPGGWQPQHF. The DNA for the CDR3 is TGTGCCAGCAGCCCCCCAGGGGGCTGGCAGCCCCAGCATTTT.

The gene calls are TRBV7-3 and TRBJ2-2; 9 positions match TRBD2. Trimming cost V 1 base and J 3 bases; bases outside gene matches: 3. CDR1 and CDR2 from the germline V gene are SGHTA and FQGTGA. The CDR3 is 16 amino acids. Here the CDR3 reads CASSLKSGGYTGELFF. As DNA, the CDR3 is TGTGCCAGCAGCTTAAAGAGCGGGGGGTACACCGGGGAGCTGTTTTTT.

This sequence joins TRBV4-1 and TRBJ2-3; TRBD2 aligns across 10 bases. Germline lookup yields CDR1 MGHRA and CDR2 YSYEKL. The CDR3 sequence is 19 residues long. The V and J ends lost 4 bases and 4 bases, in that order; junction bases with no gene match: 17. In DNA, the CDR3 is TGCGCCAGCAGCCCCCCCTGGAGCGGGGGGGCCGCGGGCTCAGATACGCAGTATTTT. It is translated as CASSPPWSGGAAGSDTQYF.

This rearrangement joins TRBV6-1 to TRBJ2-7, with D perhaps matching TRBD2 (5 bases). This CDR3 contains 11 residues. The V end was cut by 6 bases, the J end by 7 bases, with 10 bases between. Germline V CDR1 and CDR2: MNHNS, SASEGT. CDR3 sequence (DNA): TGTGCCAGCAGCAACGGGGTTGAGCAGTACTTC. The encoded protein is CASSNGVEQYF.

The chain links TRBV4-2 to TRBJ1-2; TRBD1 aligns across 7 bases. Germline V CDR1 and CDR2: LGHNA, YNFKEQ. The length of the CDR3 is 15 residues. The V and J ends lost 1 base and 7 bases, in that order; junction bases with no gene match: 9. Here the CDR3 reads CASSQVTGAEGGYTF. The CDR3 DNA reads TGTGCCAGCAGCCAAGTTACAGGGGCGGAGGGTGGCTACACCTTC.

The chain recombines TRBV5-1 with TRBJ2-1; a possible D gene is TRBD1 (6 bases). Germline V gives CDR1 SGHRS, CDR2 YFSETQ. The CDR3 length is 13 residues. Deletions cut 3 bases from V and 5 bases from J, with 9 bases between. CDR3 DNA: TGCGCCAGCAGCTGGGGGCTTAACAATGAGCAGTTCTTC. Translated, it gives CASSWGLNNEQFF.

The CDR3 bases are TGTGCCAGCAGCGTAGCCCCCACCGGGACAGGGGTTCGGAATACTGAAGCTTTCTTT. As protein: CASSVAPTGTGVRNTEAFF. The genes are TRBV9 and TRBJ1-1, with 10 bases matching TRBD1. CDR1 and CDR2 (germline): SGDLS, YYNGEE. This CDR3 has 19 amino acids. V was clipped by 0 bases and J by 5 bases; unmatched bases: 16.

The chain joins TRBV10-3 to TRBJ2-3, with 8 bases that match TRBD1. The CDR3 is made up of 14 amino acids. After removal of 5 bases from V and 7 bases from J, the junction contained 8 bases not matched to a gene. Germline loops: CDR1 ENHRY, CDR2 SYGVKD. The chain's CDR3 is CAISLAGGQNTQYF. The DNA for the CDR3 is TGTGCCATCAGTCTGGCAGGGGGCCAAAATACGCAGTATTTT.

This chain links TRBV7-2 with TRBJ2-3, with no clear D. Trimming removed 5 bases from V and 1 base from J, with 16 bases in between. Germline V gene data show CDR1 as SGHTA and CDR2 as FQGNSA. The CDR3 length is 16 residues. CDR3 region: CASSPRSVPGTDTQYF. The CDR3 coding sequence is TGTGCCAGCAGCCCTAGGTCGGTCCCTGGCACAGATACGCAGTATTTT.

A few counts support this clone. The chain joins TRBV4-2 to TRBJ1-2, with D maybe TRBD1 (6 bases). Germline lookup yields CDR1 LGHNA and CDR2 YNFKEQ. The CDR3 is 15 amino acids. Deletions cut 0 bases from V and 4 bases from J, with 12 bases between. CDR3 residues: CASSQEQGRSYGYTF. In nucleotides, the CDR3 is TGTGCCAGCAGCCAAGAACAGGGCAGGAGCTATGGCTACACCTTC.

The rearrangement links TRBV7-6 to TRBJ2-1; 14 positions match TRBD2. With V trimmed by 0 bases and J by 8 bases, 3 bases remained unmatched. The CDR3 is made up of 16 amino acids. Germline CDR1 is SGHVS and CDR2 is FNYEAQ. The CDR3 DNA reads as TGTGCCAGCAGCTTAGCACCGGGACTAGCGGGAGATGAGCAGTTCTTC. Translating it yields CASSLAPGLAGDEQFF.

This clone was seen once. The rearrangement links TRBV29-1 to TRBJ2-5, with 8 nucleotides matching TRBD2. CDR3 size: 12 residues. In germline, CDR1 is SQVTM, CDR2 ANQGSEA. The V and J ends lost 7 bases and 1 base, in that order; junction bases with no gene match: 2. CDR3 sequence reads: CSAGLAQETQYF. In DNA form, the CDR3 reads TGCAGCGCTGGACTAGCCCAAGAGACCCAGTACTTC.

The gene calls are TRBV6-6 and TRBJ2-2; 9 bases align to TRBD2. The germline gives CDR1 MNHNY, CDR2 SVGAGI (reference sequence). V lost 3 bases, J lost 4 bases, and 6 bases stayed unmatched. The CDR3 has 16 amino acids. The CDR3 sequence is CASSYSGGASTGELFF. The DNA for the CDR3 is TGTGCCAGCAGTTATAGCGGGGGCGCGAGCACCGGGGAGCTGTTTTTT.

The chain has TRBV5-4 and TRBJ1-1; D uncertain. Germline assignment: CDR1 SGHNT and CDR2 YYREEE (reference sequence). The CDR3 has 14 residues. Trimming pared 0 bases from V and 2 bases from J, leaving 8 bases between. The CDR3 nucleotides read TGTGCCAGCAGCTTGGACACCCAAAACACTGAAGCTTTCTTT. Translation: CASSLDTQNTEAFF.

The CDR3 sequence is CASSEGGRRNQPQHF. The CDR3 bases are TGTGCCAGCAGTGAAGGGGGGCGTAGGAATCAGCCCCAGCATTTT. V usage is TRBV6-1 and J usage is TRBJ1-5, with D possibly TRBD1 on 6 matching bases. Deletions cut 1 base from V and 4 bases from J, with 11 bases between. Germline lookup yields CDR1 MNHNS and CDR2 SASEGT. The CDR3 has 15 amino acids.

This rearrangement joins TRBV7-2 to TRBJ1-1, with D unclear. The CDR3 spans 14 residues. Between the trimmed V and J ends, which lost 1 base and 4 bases, there was a span of 10 bases. Per the germline V gene, CDR1 is SGHTA and CDR2 is FQGNSA. The DNA of the CDR3 is TGTGCCAGCAGCTTAGGGAAACAGCTCACTGAAGCTTTCTTT. Protein sequence: CASSLGKQLTEAFF.

This clone was counted between two and nine times. This chain joins TRBV2 and TRBJ1-5; D perhaps matches TRBD1 (5 bases). The CDR3 totals 14 residues. Trimming left V 4 bases short and J 7 bases short, with 14 bases between. CDR1 SNHLY and CDR2 FYNNEI come from the germline V gene. The CDR3, as DNA: TGTGCCAGCAGTGCTACAGGCATAGGGCAGCCCCAGCATTTT. Translation gives CASSATGIGQPQHF.

This chain connects TRBV29-1 to TRBJ2-5; 9 bases are shared with TRBD2. The germline V gene has CDR1 SQVTM and CDR2 ANQGSEA. With V trimmed by 3 bases and J by 5 bases, 4 bases remained unmatched. The CDR3 runs to 13 residues. The CDR3 sequence: CSVDGGRDETQYF. The CDR3 DNA is TGCAGCGTTGATGGCGGGAGGGACGAGACCCAGTACTTC.

This rearrangement joins TRBV9 to TRBJ2-5; 8 bases are shared with TRBD2. The ends lost 2 bases at V and 5 bases at J; junction bases unmatched: 8. The CDR3 totals 15 residues. Germline-derived CDR1 and CDR2 are SGDLS and YYNGEE. CDR3 in DNA: TGTGCCAGCAGCGTTGGCGGGAGGCTCGGGGAGACCCAGTACTTC. This codes for CASSVGGRLGETQYF.

The chain uses TRBV19 and TRBJ2-7; 9 bases agree with TRBD2. The CDR3 spans 16 residues. V shed 2 bases, J shed 0 bases, and the junction held 5 bases outside the gene matches. Germline loops: CDR1 LNHDA, CDR2 SQIVND (reference sequence). CDR3 DNA: TGTGCCAGTAGTATATGGGTAGCGGGAGCCTCCTACGAGCAGTACTTC. It translates to CASSIWVAGASYEQYF.

The chain carries TRBV15 and TRBJ2-3; 7 nucleotides line up with TRBD2. V lost 3 bases, J lost 0 bases, and 3 bases stayed unmatched. The CDR3 runs 15 residues. Germline values: CDR1 LNHNV, CDR2 YYDKDF (reference sequence). The CDR3 region is CATSRLAGSTDTQYF. The CDR3 bases are TGTGCCACCAGCAGGTTAGCGGGTAGCACAGATACGCAGTATTTT.

The CDR3 DNA reads as TGTGCCTGGAGGGCATCCCGGGACAGGCGGACAGATACGCAGTATTTT. This codes for CAWRASRDRRTDTQYF. This chain connects TRBV30 to TRBJ2-3, with 8 positions matching TRBD1. CDR1 GTSNPN and CDR2 SVGIG come from the germline V gene (reference sequence). CDR3 length: 16 residues. V dropped 3 bases and J dropped 3; count of bases not matched to a gene: 11.

CDR3 coding DNA: TGTGCCATCTCTGGGGGGGGGCCCCCAGAGACCCAGTACTTC. Translating it yields CAISGGGPPETQYF. This chain joins TRBV10-3 and TRBJ2-5; perhaps TRBD2 as D (7 bases). Germline V lookup: CDR1 ENHRY, CDR2 SYGVKD. The CDR3 loop spans 14 amino acids. V shed 8 bases and J shed 4 bases, with 17 bases lying between them.

The genes are TRBV29-1 and TRBJ1-1; D is ambiguous. Looked up from germline, CDR1 is SQVTM and CDR2 is ANQGSEA. This CDR3 spans 13 amino acids. Trimming stripped 2 bases from V and 1 base from J, with 8 bases between. CDR3 sequence reads: CSVERWANTEAFF. As DNA, the CDR3 is TGCAGCGTTGAAAGATGGGCGAACACTGAAGCTTTCTTT.

The gene calls are TRBV5-6 and TRBJ1-6; TRBD1 agrees at 8 bases. Germline V gives CDR1 SGHDT, CDR2 YYEEEE. The CDR3 is made up of 15 amino acids. Trimming cost V 3 bases and J 7 bases; bases outside gene matches: 6. CDR3 sequence: CASSSGQGWNSPLHF. The CDR3 DNA sequence: TGTGCCAGCAGCTCCGGACAGGGCTGGAATTCACCCCTCCACTTT.

The rearrangement joins TRBV7-9 to TRBJ2-3, with TRBD2 matching 11 bases. J lost 4 bases, V lost 4 bases, and 1 base had no gene match. The CDR3 extends over 14 amino acids. Per germline, CDR1 SEHNR and CDR2 FQNEAQ (reference sequence). CDR3 sequence reads: CASSSLAGADTQYF. Here the CDR3 DNA reads TGTGCCAGCAGCTCACTAGCGGGAGCAGATACGCAGTATTTT.

This chain connects TRBV2 to TRBJ1-2, with a possible D match to TRBD1 (6 bases). In germline, CDR1 is SNHLY, CDR2 FYNNEI. The CDR3 runs 14 residues. The germline V and J ends were trimmed by 3 bases and 3 bases, with 11 bases remaining between them. The CDR3 DNA follows: TGTGCCAGCAGTGAGCAGGGGACCCACTATGGCTACACCTTC. It specifies CASSEQGTHYGYTF.

The chain has TRBV25-1 and TRBJ1-1; possible D gene TRBD1, 5 bases. V was trimmed by 0 bases and J by 3 bases, leaving 8 bases between them. This CDR3 is 14 amino acids long. Germline V gene data show CDR1 as MGHDK and CDR2 as SYGVNS. The CDR3 coding sequence is TGTGCCAGCAGTGAATACCGGGGGGACACTGAAGCTTTCTTT. It specifies CASSEYRGDTEAFF.

V is TRBV4-3 and J is TRBJ2-7, with TRBD1 matching over 10 bases. V dropped 4 bases and J dropped 5; count of bases not matched to a gene: 11. Germline V CDR1 and CDR2: LGHNA, YSLEER. The CDR3 has 16 amino acids. In nucleotides, the CDR3 is TGCGCCAGCAGCCGATACCGGGACAGGGGTGGCAACGAGCAGTACTTC. Encoded protein: CASSRYRDRGGNEQYF.

The chain combines TRBV18 with TRBJ1-6, with D perhaps TRBD1 (6 bases). The V gene lost 4 bases and the J gene lost 6 bases, with 16 bases spanning the gap. This CDR3 has 16 residues. Germline CDR1 is KGHSH and CDR2 is LQKENI. As DNA, the CDR3 is TGTGCCAGCTCACTGGAACAGGCCAGGGGTAATTCACCCCTCCACTTT. Protein product: CASSLEQARGNSPLHF.

The chain couples TRBV19 to TRBJ2-7; TRBD2 aligns across 8 bases. Germline V gene lookup returns CDR1 LNHDA and CDR2 SQIVND (reference sequence). CDR3 length: 14 amino acids. With V trimmed by 6 bases and J by 0 bases, 4 bases remained unmatched. The CDR3 nucleotides read TGTGCCAGTAGACTAGCGGCCAGCTCCTACGAGCAGTACTTC. Translated, it gives CASRLAASSYEQYF. Filled out from reference TRBV19 and TRBJ2-7, the complete variable domain reads DGGITQSPKYLFRKEGQNVTLSCEQNLNHDAMYWYRQDPGQGLRLIYYSQIVNDFQKGDIAEGYSVSREKKESFPLTVTSAQKNPTAFYLCASRLAASSYEQYFGPGTRLTVT.